A single sample gave rise to the 16 T cell receptor beta chains below, sequenced in a study of blood T cell repertoires in COVID-19. TCRdb's copy holds only in-frame clones and misses some; the assay was immunoSEQ multiplex PCR. The sample has over 600,000 clones; around 90% are singletons. Sequencing was carried out using peripheral blood. The receptors were gathered from a woman younger than 35 with acute or convalescent COVID-19.

The chain uses TRBV23-1 and TRBJ1-1; 7 bases are shared with TRBD1. TRBV23-1 is annotated as an ORF whose role is uncertain. The CDR3 runs to 15 residues. The trim removed 7 bases at V and 6 bases at J, leaving 14 bases unmatched. CDR3 in amino acids: CASTTRKQGFAEAFF. The CDR3 region has the DNA TGCGCCAGCACCACCCGGAAACAGGGGTTCGCTGAAGCTTTCTTT.

This chain uses TRBV5-6 with TRBJ2-7, with TRBD1 matching over 10 bases. The CDR3 spans 15 residues. Germline lookup yields CDR1 SGHDT and CDR2 YYEEEE. J gave up 3 bases and V 3 bases, and 6 bases lay outside the gene matches. The CDR3 sequence is CASSWGQGIFYEQYF. The CDR3 DNA reads TGTGCCAGCAGCTGGGGACAGGGGATTTTCTACGAGCAGTACTTC.

In its sample, this clone was seen once. The genes are TRBV30 and TRBJ2-1; TRBD2 aligns across 8 bases. This CDR3 is 14 amino acids long. Germline CDR1 and CDR2: GTSNPN and SVGIG (reference sequence). After removal of 0 bases from V and 10 bases from J, the junction contained 8 bases not matched to a gene. In nucleotides, the CDR3 is TGTGCCTGGAGTGTCGGGGGGGCCTCCCGAGAGCAGTTCTTC. It translates to CAWSVGGASREQFF.

The genes are TRBV20-1 and TRBJ1-2; weak D call: TRBD1 (5 bases). The germline V gene encodes CDR1 DFQATT and CDR2 SNEGSKA (reference sequence). The CDR3 is 10 amino acids. Trimming took 5 bases from V and 9 from J, leaving 10 bases between them. The CDR3 loop is CSAPSGSYTF. Here the CDR3 DNA reads TGCAGTGCTCCCTCAGGGAGCTACACCTTC.

The chain links TRBV5-4 to TRBJ2-5; the match to TRBD1 covers 12 bases. The junction had 4 bases not matched to a gene; V was cut back by 3 bases and J by 4 bases. The CDR3 is made up of 15 amino acids. Germline V lookup: CDR1 SGHNT, CDR2 YYREEE (reference sequence). CDR3 DNA: TGTGCCAGCAGCTATGGGACAGGGGGCCGAGAGACCCAGTACTTC. Its protein is CASSYGTGGRETQYF.

This sequence joins TRBV7-2 and TRBJ2-7; possibly TRBD1 for D (6 bases). CDR1 and CDR2 from the germline V gene are SGHTA and FQGNSA. The CDR3 runs 15 residues. V dropped 3 bases and J dropped 0 bases, with 12 bases sitting between them. CDR3 bases: TGTGCCAGCAGCTTGGGTCAGGGGTTCTCCTACGAGCAGTACTTC. Translation: CASSLGQGFSYEQYF.

This clone has more than one count but fewer than ten. The gene calls are TRBV4-1 and TRBJ1-2, with TRBD1 matching over 12 bases. The CDR3 runs to 15 residues. CDR1 MGHRA and CDR2 YSYEKL come from the germline V gene. V gave up 5 bases and J gave up 8 bases; unmatched junction bases: 9. In DNA, the CDR3 is TGCGCCAGCAGCTCTCCGGGACAGGGGGCAGGAGGCTACACCTTC. It yields the protein CASSSPGQGAGGYTF.

The CDR3 region is CASSSGGVSRSGANVLTF. The CDR3 region has the DNA TGTGCCAGCAGTTCCGGAGGAGTCTCACGCTCTGGGGCCAACGTCCTGACTTTC. The J gene is TRBJ2-6, the V gene TRBV28; D may be TRBD2 (5 bases). V gave up 4 bases and J gave up 0 bases, with 16 bases separating them. This CDR3 is built from 18 residues. Germline V CDR1 and CDR2: MDHEN, SYDVKM.

The J gene is TRBJ2-1, the V gene TRBV30; 8 bases line up with TRBD1. The CDR3 covers 13 residues. Germline loops: CDR1 GTSNPN, CDR2 SVGIG (reference sequence). The V gene end was trimmed by 1 base and the J gene end by 4 bases; junction bases not matched to a gene: 0. The chain's CDR3 is CAWSGDRYNEQFF. CDR3 nucleotide sequence: TGTGCCTGGAGTGGGGACAGGTACAATGAGCAGTTCTTC.

The chain has TRBV6-5 and TRBJ1-2; 9 bases align to TRBD1. Germline V CDR1 and CDR2: MNHEY, SVGAGI. The V and J ends lost 7 bases and 5 bases, in that order; junction bases with no gene match: 8. There are 14 residues in the CDR3. DNA for the CDR3: TGTGCCAGCAACAGACCGGGACAGGGATATGGCTACACCTTC. Protein product: CASNRPGQGYGYTF.

This chain connects TRBV6-5 to TRBJ1-1, with TRBD1 matching 7 bases. The junction had 9 bases not matched to a gene; V was cut back by 5 bases and J by 6 bases. CDR3 length equals 14 residues. Germline CDR1 is MNHEY and CDR2 is SVGAGI. The chain's CDR3 is CASSLDRTRPEAFF. Here the CDR3 DNA reads TGTGCCAGCAGTCTGGACAGGACGCGGCCTGAAGCTTTCTTT.

This clone has only one observation. This chain links TRBV7-9 with TRBJ2-1, with 9 bases fitting TRBD1. Per the germline V gene, CDR1 is SEHNR and CDR2 is FQNEAQ (reference sequence). This CDR3 has 15 residues. J was trimmed by 4 bases and V by 4 bases; bases with no gene match: 5. DNA for the CDR3: TGTGCCAGCAGCTCAACAGGGGGCGCTTACAATGAGCAGTTCTTC. It yields the protein CASSSTGGAYNEQFF.

This sequence joins TRBV7-9 and TRBJ1-2, with 7 bases lining up with TRBD1. CDR3 size: 16 residues. Germline V CDR1 and CDR2: SEHNR, FQNEAQ (reference sequence). Trimming cost V 5 bases and J 4 bases; bases outside gene matches: 13. CDR3 in DNA: TGTGCCAGCAGCCGAAACACTGACAGGGAACCCTATGGCTACACCTTC. Protein: CASSRNTDREPYGYTF.

V is TRBV24-1 and J is TRBJ2-1, with 11 bases matching TRBD1. Trimming at V came to 2 bases and at J to 6 bases, leaving 5 bases not matched to a gene. The CDR3 is 16 amino acids. Germline CDR1 reads KGHDR; CDR2 reads SFDVKD. The CDR3, as DNA: TGTGCCACCAGTGATTACCCGGGACAGGGGGGCAATGAGCAGTTCTTC. Its protein product is CATSDYPGQGGNEQFF.

The rearrangement links TRBV14 to TRBJ2-7; D perhaps matches TRBD1 (6 bases). V lost 0 bases and J lost 0, with 12 bases in between. The germline V gene has CDR1 SGHDN and CDR2 FVKESK. The CDR3 is 16 amino acids. CDR3 nucleotide sequence: TGTGCCAGCAGCCAAGAATGGGGGACACTCTCCTACGAGCAGTACTTC. Its translation: CASSQEWGTLSYEQYF.

The V gene is TRBV20-1, the J gene TRBJ1-2; perhaps TRBD1 as D (5 bases). Germline CDR1 DFQATT, CDR2 SNEGSKA (reference sequence). V lost 5 bases and J lost 6, with 7 bases in between. This CDR3 comprises 10 residues. The CDR3 DNA reads as TGCAGTGCTCCAGGGAATGGCTACACCTTC. This codes for CSAPGNGYTF.